The entry below gives a single T cell receptor beta chain sequence along with its context. Antigen: not known. The time point here: week 35, safety follow-up. A 20-mer mutant IDH1 peptide at 300 ug was injected subcutaneously with topical imiquimod. During weeks 1, 3, 5, 7, 11, 15, 19 and 23, patients received eight vaccinations. Each donor presented with a new WHO grade 3 or 4 astrocytoma that tested IDH1-mutant and showed ATRX loss. This entry belongs to a study of a mutant IDH1 vaccine in newly diagnosed glioma. As for the study in general: Onset of vaccination occurred 4-6 weeks following radiotherapy alone, or with temozolomide cycles.

Germline CDR1 reads LNHDA; CDR2 reads SQIVND (reference sequence). The CDR3 totals 13 residues. With 3 bases removed from V and 5 bases from J, the gap between germline ends came to 10 bases. The method was immunoSEQ multiplex PCR; TCRdb's version includes in-frame clones alone and lacks a portion of them. The sample has fewer than 55,000 clones, around 81% seen once. The sequence was collected from a woman in her 40s with glioma. Some clones in this sample may be carry-over from other donors' samples. Specimen: PBMCs, collected from a glioma patient whose treatment included an IDH1 peptide vaccine. The chain is built from TRBV19 and TRBJ1-1; D may be TRBD1 (5 bases). The CDR3 sequence is CASSMVGGTEAFF. The DNA for the CDR3 is TGTGCCAGTAGTATGGTCGGGGGGACTGAAGCTTTCTTT.